This entry describes one T cell receptor (beta chain). Its cognate antigen is unknown. With 10 bases clipped from V and 12 bases from J, the junction kept 18 bases outside the gene matches. The CDR3 covers 14 residues. The germline V gene encodes CDR1 ENHRY and CDR2 SYGVKD. Each cell subset's genomic DNA was divided evenly among several immunoSEQ plates. The protocol was immunoSEQ multiplex PCR, while the TCRdb copy is restricted to in-frame clones and leaves out a portion. There are nearly 500,000 clones in the sample; over 65% occur only once, and 10% to 15% lies in the top ten. This sample stems from a study of shared clonotypes between healthy human individuals. Regarding the study as a whole: Genetic and exposure-history diversity was limited by the few donors.

The sequence came from a woman aged 40-49 years in good health. Some clones in this sample may be carry-over from other donors' samples. This chain links TRBV10-3 with TRBJ2-7, with 10 bases matching TRBD2. The sequencing input was PBMCs. CDR3 nucleotides: TGTGCCACCCTAAGCTTAGCGGGAGGAATAGGTGGGTACTTC. Translated: CATLSLAGGIGGYF.